This T cell receptor beta chain was documented in a study of T cell repertoires in cytomegalovirus infection. Findings of the study overall: Ex vivo, HLA-C-restricted CMV-specific TCR beta clonotypes prevailed over the rest of the response.

TCRdb called the reads again in MiXCR, with one record for every CDR3 protein. The repertoire holds some 68,000 distinct CDR3 sequences, with 22% as singletons. The CDR3 runs 14 residues. CDR1 LNHDA and CDR2 SQIVND come from the germline V gene (reference sequence). With 3 bases removed from V and 7 bases from J, the gap between germline ends came to 12 bases. Comment on this clonotype: What it binds is not known.

The receptor was derived from a human donor in good health (CMV status not recorded). Some clones in this sample may be carry-over from other donors' samples. V gene TRBV19 combines with J gene TRBJ1-4; D remains ambiguous. Sequencing used PBMCs, sequenced either directly or after in vitro stimulation (not recorded which). CDR3 in DNA: TGTGCCAGTAGTATGGAGCAATTAAGTGAAAAACTGTTTTTT. Protein product: CASSMEQLSEKLFF. Full variable domain (outside the CDR3, taken from reference TRBV19 and TRBJ1-4): DGGITQSPKYLFRKEGQNVTLSCEQNLNHDAMYWYRQDPGQGLRLIYYSQIVNDFQKGDIAEGYSVSREKKESFPLTVTSAQKNPTAFYLCASSMEQLSEKLFFGSGTQLSVL.